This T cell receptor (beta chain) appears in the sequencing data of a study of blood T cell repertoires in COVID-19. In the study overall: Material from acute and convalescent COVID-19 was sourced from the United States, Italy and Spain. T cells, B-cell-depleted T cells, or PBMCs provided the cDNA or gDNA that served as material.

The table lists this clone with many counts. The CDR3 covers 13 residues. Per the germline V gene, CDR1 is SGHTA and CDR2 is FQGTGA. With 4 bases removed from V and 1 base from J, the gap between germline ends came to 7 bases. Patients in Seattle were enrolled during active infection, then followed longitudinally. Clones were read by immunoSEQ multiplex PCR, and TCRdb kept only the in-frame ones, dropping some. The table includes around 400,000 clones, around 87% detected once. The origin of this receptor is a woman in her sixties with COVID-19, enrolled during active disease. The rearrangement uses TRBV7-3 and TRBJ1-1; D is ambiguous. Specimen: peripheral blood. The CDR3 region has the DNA TGTGCCAGCAGCTCGGTCCAGAACACTGAAGCTTTCTTT. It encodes CASSSVQNTEAFF.